The 9 T cell receptor beta chains below all came from one sample that was sequenced in a study of blood T cell repertoires in COVID-19. This table comes from immunoSEQ multiplex PCR, and its TCRdb copy is limited to in-frame clones, with some not included. The sample shows tens of thousands of clones, around 90% of them seen only once. The sequenced sample consisted of peripheral blood. These receptors were collected from a human donor in a cohort sampled during active COVID-19.

The chain combines TRBV10-2 with TRBJ1-6, with 8 bases that match TRBD1. Germline loops: CDR1 WSHSY, CDR2 SAAADI. After removal of 2 bases from V and 11 bases from J, the junction contained 5 bases not matched to a gene. The CDR3 is 14 amino acids. The CDR3, as DNA: TGCGCCAGCAGTGAGGGGACAGGCCGTCCACCCCTCCACTTT. This gives the protein CASSEGTGRPPLHF.

The chain employs TRBV6-6 and TRBJ1-2; possibly TRBD1 for D (5 bases). Germline lookup yields CDR1 MNHNY and CDR2 SVGAGI (reference sequence). The CDR3 loop spans 16 amino acids. Deletions cut 2 bases from V and 5 bases from J, with 18 bases between. The CDR3 is CASSYGTIGNSYGYTF. DNA for the CDR3: TGTGCCAGCAGTTACGGGACTATAGGGAACAGTTATGGCTACACCTTC.

The chain is built from TRBV5-6 and TRBJ1-4, with a tentative D call TRBD1 (5 bases). Trimming cost V 1 base and J 2 bases, with 12 bases left between them. This CDR3 spans 16 amino acids. Germline CDR1 is SGHDT and CDR2 is YYEEEE. The DNA of the CDR3 is TGTGCCAGCAGCTTGCTTGGGGGGAGGACTAATGAAAAACTGTTTTTT. Its protein is CASSLLGGRTNEKLFF.

For the CDR3, the DNA is TGTGCCAGCAGCTTAAGATTATTGGGACTATTACAAGAGACCCAGTACTTC. It encodes CASSLRLLGLLQETQYF. The V and J genes are TRBV7-2 and TRBJ2-5, with 7 bases that match TRBD2. From germline, CDR1 is SGHTA and CDR2 FQGNSA. The CDR3 runs 17 residues. Trimming took 2 bases from V and 2 from J; bases not matched to a gene: 11.

The rearrangement joins TRBV28 to TRBJ1-5; D perhaps matches TRBD1 (6 bases). The ends were cut back, 5 bases at V and 5 bases at J, with 16 bases in the middle. CDR1 and CDR2 (germline): MDHEN, SYDVKM. CDR3 length equals 15 residues. This CDR3 reads CASSPLTGFHQPQHF. In DNA, the CDR3 is TGTGCCAGCAGTCCGCTTACAGGGTTCCATCAGCCCCAGCATTTT. The full variable domain, rest sourced from reference TRBV28 and TRBJ1-5, is DVKVTQSSRYLVKRTGEKVFLECVQDMDHENMFWYRQDPGLGLRLIYFSYDVKMKEKGDIPEGYSVSREKKERFSLILESASTNQTSMYLCASSPLTGFHQPQHFGDGTRLSIL.

V is TRBV11-3 and J is TRBJ2-7; TRBD2 agrees at 7 bases. The V gene's germline CDR1 is SGHNT and CDR2 YENEEA. Trimming took 5 bases from V and 6 from J; bases not matched to a gene: 10. CDR3 length: 14 amino acids. CDR3 nucleotides: TGTGCCAGCAGCCGGGGGGACGGACGGGGCGAGCAGTACTTC. Translating it yields CASSRGDGRGEQYF.

This clone was seen a few times. The chain recombines TRBV20-1 with TRBJ1-5; D uncertain. The length of the CDR3 is 13 residues. Trimming removed 3 bases at V and 1 base at J, with 7 bases between. Germline CDR1 reads DFQATT; CDR2 reads SNEGSKA (reference sequence). CDR3 sequence (DNA): TGCAGTGCTAGTTGGGCAAGCAATCAGCCCCAGCATTTT. Translation gives CSASWASNQPQHF.

J is TRBJ1-1 and V is TRBV6-6; D not certain. The ends were cut back, 2 bases at V and 10 bases at J, with 11 bases in the middle. Germline V gene sequence: CDR1 MNHNY, CDR2 SVGAGI (reference sequence). CDR3 length equals 12 residues. The CDR3 DNA follows: TGTGCCAGCAGTTACATGGGTTCGGGAGCTTTCTTT. Translated: CASSYMGSGAFF.

This clone showed up just once. V is TRBV27 and J is TRBJ1-6; 7 nucleotides align to TRBD1. After removal of 4 bases from V and 0 bases from J, the junction contained 9 bases not matched to a gene. Germline assignment: CDR1 MNHEY and CDR2 SMNVEV (reference sequence). This CDR3 region has 18 residues. CDR3 bases: TGTGCCAGCAGTTCCCGGACAGGAACGAGCTCCTATAATTCACCCCTCCACTTT. Protein product: CASSSRTGTSSYNSPLHF.